This T cell receptor (beta chain) was recorded in a study of OX40 agonist ivuxolimab in advanced cancers. Points from the study as a whole: There was clonal expansion of CD4+ and CD8+ blood T cells by week 6 at 0.1 to 3.0 mg/kg.

For this clone: Antigen: not known.

V shed 0 bases, J shed 2 bases, and the junction held 4 bases outside the gene matches. This CDR3 has 16 amino acids. Per the germline V gene, CDR1 is MGHRA and CDR2 is YSYEKL. TCRdb's table, derived via immunoSEQ multiplex PCR, lists solely in-frame clones and lacks some. Among about 26,000 clones listed, roughly 80% were seen once. The chain recombines TRBV4-1 with TRBJ2-3, with 8 positions matching TRBD2. The sequencing here drew on CD4+ or CD8+ T cells sorted from blood, taken in a trial of the OX40 agonist ivuxolimab. This sequence was found in an adult with an advanced solid tumor such as melanoma, head and neck, liver or kidney cancer. CDR3 DNA: TGCGCCAGCAGCCAAGAGGGAGGACTAGCCACAGATACGCAGTATTTT. Translating gives CASSQEGGLATDTQYF.